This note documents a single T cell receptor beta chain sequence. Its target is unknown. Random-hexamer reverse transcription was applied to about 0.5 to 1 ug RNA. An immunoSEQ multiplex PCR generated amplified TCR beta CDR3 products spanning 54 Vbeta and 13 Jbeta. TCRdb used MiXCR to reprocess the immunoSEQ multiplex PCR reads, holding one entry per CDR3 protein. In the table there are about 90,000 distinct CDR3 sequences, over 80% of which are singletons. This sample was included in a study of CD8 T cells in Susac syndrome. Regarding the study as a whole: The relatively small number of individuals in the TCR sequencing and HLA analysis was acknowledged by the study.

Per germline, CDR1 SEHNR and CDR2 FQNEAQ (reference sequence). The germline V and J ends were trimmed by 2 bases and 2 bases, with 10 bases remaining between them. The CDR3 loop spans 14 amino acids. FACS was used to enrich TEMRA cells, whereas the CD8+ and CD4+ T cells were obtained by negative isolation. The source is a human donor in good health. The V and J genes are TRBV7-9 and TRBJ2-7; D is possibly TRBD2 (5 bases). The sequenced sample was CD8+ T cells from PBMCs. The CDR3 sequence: CASSLSGLPYEQYF. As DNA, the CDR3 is TGTGCCAGCAGCTTATCCGGACTTCCCTACGAGCAGTACTTC. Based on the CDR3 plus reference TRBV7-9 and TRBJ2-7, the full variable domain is DTGVSQNPRHKITKRGQNVTFRCDPISEHNRLYWYRQTLGQGPEFLTYFQNEAQLEKSRLLSDRFSAERPKGSFSTLEIQRTEQGDSAMYLCASSLSGLPYEQYFGPGTRLTVT.